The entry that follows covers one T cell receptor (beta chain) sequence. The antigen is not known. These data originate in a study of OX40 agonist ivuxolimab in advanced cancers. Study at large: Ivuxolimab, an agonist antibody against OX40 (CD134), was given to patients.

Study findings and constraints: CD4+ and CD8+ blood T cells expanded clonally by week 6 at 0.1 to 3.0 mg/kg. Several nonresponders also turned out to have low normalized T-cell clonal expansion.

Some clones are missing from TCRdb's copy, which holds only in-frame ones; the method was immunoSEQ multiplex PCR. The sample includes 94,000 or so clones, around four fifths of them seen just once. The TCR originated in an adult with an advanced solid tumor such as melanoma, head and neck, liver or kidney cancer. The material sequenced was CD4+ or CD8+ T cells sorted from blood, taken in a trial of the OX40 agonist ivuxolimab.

The CDR3 reads CASTLNSGNTIYF. The DNA for the CDR3 is TGTGCCAGCACCCTAAACTCTGGAAACACCATATATTTT. The chain carries TRBV14 and TRBJ1-3; D remains unclear. The CDR3 sequence is 13 residues long. Germline V CDR1 and CDR2: SGHDN, FVKESK. V was shortened by 7 bases and J by 0 bases, with 7 bases between the two germline ends. Variable domain in full (rest from reference TRBV14 and TRBJ1-3): EAGVTQFPSHSVIEKGQTVTLRCDPISGHDNLYWYRRVMGKEIKFLLHFVKESKQDESGMPNNRFLAERTGGTYSTLKVQPAELEDSGVYFCASTLNSGNTIYFGEGSWLTVV.